This T cell receptor beta chain originates from a study of T cell responses to AZD1222 COVID-19 vaccine. The wider study: Second-dose timings of about 4 or about 12 weeks were pooled.

About this clone itself: Its antigen remains unidentified.

Broader study findings: A reported finding is that nearly half of spike-specific TCRs target unmutated variant regions. Clonal diversity may have been underestimated, and the donors were mostly white British, with more females than males. Repertoire sampling happened only post peak T cell response.

Sequenced by immunoSEQ multiplex PCR; TCRdb stores in-frame clones only, minus some. The sample has about 120,000 clones; 80% to 90% are singletons. Trimming stripped 5 bases from V and 2 bases from J, with 13 bases between. This CDR3 region has 15 residues. Germline CDR1 is MDHEN and CDR2 is SYDVKM. This chain uses TRBV28 with TRBJ1-5; the D gene is possibly TRBD1 (5 bases). This material consisted of peripheral blood, taken on day 0 of AZD1222 vaccination. The TCR was taken from an adult in good health. The CDR3 sequence is CASSPQGMGNQPQHF. DNA for the CDR3: TGTGCCAGCAGTCCCCAGGGAATGGGCAATCAGCCCCAGCATTTT.